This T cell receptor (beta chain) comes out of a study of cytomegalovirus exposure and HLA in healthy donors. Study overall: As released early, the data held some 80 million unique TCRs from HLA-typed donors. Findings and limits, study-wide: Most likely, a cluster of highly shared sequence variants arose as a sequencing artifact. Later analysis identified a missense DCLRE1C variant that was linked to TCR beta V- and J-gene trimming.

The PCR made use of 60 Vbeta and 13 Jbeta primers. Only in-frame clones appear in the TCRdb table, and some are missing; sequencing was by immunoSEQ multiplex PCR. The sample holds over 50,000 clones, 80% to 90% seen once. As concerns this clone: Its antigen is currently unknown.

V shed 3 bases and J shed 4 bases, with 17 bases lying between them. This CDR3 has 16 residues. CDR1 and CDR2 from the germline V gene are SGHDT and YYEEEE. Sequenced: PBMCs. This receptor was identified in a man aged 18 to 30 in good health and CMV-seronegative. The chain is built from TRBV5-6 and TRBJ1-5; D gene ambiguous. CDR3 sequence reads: CASSWRRTEINQPQHF. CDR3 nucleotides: TGTGCCAGCAGCTGGAGGAGGACCGAGATTAATCAGCCCCAGCATTTT. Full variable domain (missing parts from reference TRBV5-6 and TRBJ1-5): DAGVTQSPTHLIKTRGQQVTLRCSPKSGHDTVSWYQQALGQGPQFIFQYYEEEERQRGNFPDRFSGHQFPNYSSELNVNALLLGDSALYLCASSWRRTEINQPQHFGDGTRLSIL.